This TCR beta chain was retrieved from a study of lymphopenia after photon versus proton radiotherapy (dated by TCRdb to between 2017 and 2020). About the full investigation: Photon and proton radiation therapy were compared by the study for their immunological effects in patients with gastrointestinal tumors who developed high-grade lymphopenia. The roughly 21 patients in the cohort had gastrointestinal tumors, were treated with either photon or proton therapy, and subsequently developed lymphopenia. The goal of the study was to describe how the two radiation modalities differ in their effects on the immune system. What the authors observed across the whole study: Among patients across the cohort who died, overall survival time showed an inverse correlation with a larger post-nadir drop in TCR diversity. The survival association was assessed only in patients who died, and better survival with proton therapy was presented by the authors as a possibility rather than a demonstrated result. After the lymphocyte count nadir, photon-treated repertoires showed oligoclonal expansion, especially of CD8+ Temra cells, which drove the drop in diversity. Proton-treated patients stayed relatively stable during treatment, while photon-treated patients lost naive T cells and TCR diversity and gained effector/memory populations.

Receptor libraries were prepared by the immunoSEQ multiplex PCR assay. Alongside multiparametric flow cytometry, deep sequencing of rearranged TCR beta loci was used to profile the T cell repertoires. The table was pulled from immuneACCESS by TCRdb, which kept in-frame rearrangements only. Such tables lose some clones; where checked, under half of the loss comes from unresolved V genes, and the rest has no known cause. Across this sample there are 70,000 or so clones, with 92% seen only once. Over 2% of the sample belongs to the ten largest clones. Comment on this clone: Its specific antigen is unknown. No clone much larger than this one lies a single base away; base qualities are absent.

The CDR3 spans 15 residues, from the cysteine through the phenylalanine. Kept here is only the CDR3 DNA, which spans 45 bases and is read in frame from base 1. The junction shows trimming of 4 bases on V and 1 base on J, plus 11 bases between the germline ends. CDR1 and CDR2 are drawn from the germline V gene: MNHNS, SASEGT. The source of this sequence is a woman in her forties with cholangiocarcinoma. Material: peripheral blood, obtained from a patient treated with photon-based radiotherapy. The chain links TRBV6-1 with TRBJ1-5; the D gene is possibly TRBD1, with 6 bases matching. The DNA reads TGTGCCAGCAGTGTAGAGGGGGTCAGCAATCAGCCCCAGCATTTT. This yields the protein CASSVEGVSNQPQHF.